This paragraph reports one T cell receptor (beta chain). The antigen is undetermined. Genomic DNA was employed as the template in profiling TCR beta VDJ and CDR3. MiXCR, run by TCRdb on the reads, gives a single entry per CDR3 protein. Altogether hundreds of thousands of distinct CDR3 sequences are present, approximately 33% being singletons, with the ten largest covering less than 0.85%. This specimen belongs to a study of CD8+CD57+ T cells in acquired aplastic anemia. Study in general: Each DNA sample taken from sorted CD4+ and CD8+ cells came to approximately 3 ug on average. Study-level findings and limits: Common to patients and controls were twenty-nine CD8+ CDR3 sequences.

This CDR3 has 15 amino acids. Germline CDR1 is DFQATT and CDR2 is SNEGSKA (reference sequence). Sequenced patients had shown CD8+CD57+ cell expansion by flow cytometry. The patients, all of them, had severe acquired aplastic anemia. The sample consisted of sorted CD4+, CD8+, or CD8+CD57+ T cells (not recorded which) from PBMCs. The chain is built from TRBV20-1 and TRBJ2-3; TRBD2 agrees at 13 bases. Judging by the DNA end, TRBJ2-5 fits better; the J call may be wrong. The clonotype comes from a human donor with aplastic anemia. The CDR3 is CSAVTSGGAPETQYF. The CDR3 nucleotides read TGCAGTGCGGTTACTAGCGGGGGGGCTCCAGAGACCCAGTACTTC.